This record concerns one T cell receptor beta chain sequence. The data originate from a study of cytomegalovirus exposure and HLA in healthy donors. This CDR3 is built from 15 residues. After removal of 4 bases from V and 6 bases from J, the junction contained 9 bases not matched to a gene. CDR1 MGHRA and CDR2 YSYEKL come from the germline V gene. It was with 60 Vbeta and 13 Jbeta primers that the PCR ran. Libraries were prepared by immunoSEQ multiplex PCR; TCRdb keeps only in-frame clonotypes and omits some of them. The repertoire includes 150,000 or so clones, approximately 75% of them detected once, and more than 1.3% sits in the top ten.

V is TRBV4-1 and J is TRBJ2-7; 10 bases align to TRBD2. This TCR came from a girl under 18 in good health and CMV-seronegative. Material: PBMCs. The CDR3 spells CASSRDSGGLLEQYF. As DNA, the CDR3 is TGCGCCAGCAGCCGAGATAGCGGGGGGTTGCTCGAGCAGTACTTC.